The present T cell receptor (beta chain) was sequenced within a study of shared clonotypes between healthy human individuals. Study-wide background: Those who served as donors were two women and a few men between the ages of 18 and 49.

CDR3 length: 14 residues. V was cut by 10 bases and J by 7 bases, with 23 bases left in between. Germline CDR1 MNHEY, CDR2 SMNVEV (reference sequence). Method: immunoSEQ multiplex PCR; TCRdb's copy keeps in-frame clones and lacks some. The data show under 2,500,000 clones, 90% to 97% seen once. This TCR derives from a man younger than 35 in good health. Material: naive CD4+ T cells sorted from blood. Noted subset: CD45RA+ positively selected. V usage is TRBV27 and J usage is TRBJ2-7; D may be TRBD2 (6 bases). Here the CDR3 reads CAIVGLGEAKEQYF. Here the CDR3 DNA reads TGTGCCATCGTGGGATTGGGGGAGGCTAAAGAGCAGTACTTC.